One and the same sample provided the 21 T cell receptor beta chains below, sequenced in a study of cytomegalovirus exposure and HLA in healthy donors. Method: immunoSEQ multiplex PCR; TCRdb's copy keeps in-frame clones and lacks some. This sample has some 69,000 clones, with over 90% found just once. The sample consisted of PBMCs. These receptor sequences come from a woman aged 18-29 years in good health and CMV-seropositive.

The chain joins TRBV10-1 to TRBJ2-7, with unresolved D. V shed 4 bases and J shed 6 bases, with 13 bases lying between them. This CDR3 has 13 residues. Germline CDR1 is WNHNN and CDR2 is SYGVQD (reference sequence). This chain's CDR3 is CASSGNSSGEQYF. In DNA, the CDR3 is TGCGCCAGCAGTGGGAATAGCTCGGGCGAGCAGTACTTC.

This chain uses TRBV4-1 with TRBJ2-7; 8 bases align to TRBD2. CDR3 length: 16 residues. Per germline, CDR1 MGHRA and CDR2 YSYEKL. The V segment lost 6 bases and the J segment 0 bases; nucleotides outside the gene matches: 10. The CDR3 coding sequence is TGCGCCAGCAGTTACAGCGGGAGCCGAGCCTCCTACGAGCAGTACTTC. Protein product: CASSYSGSRASYEQYF.

The rearrangement joins TRBV7-9 to TRBJ2-1; tentatively, D is TRBD2 (6 bases). This CDR3 spans 15 amino acids. The V end lost 6 bases, the J end lost 4 bases, and 16 bases lay between the germline ends. Germline CDR1 and CDR2: SEHNR and FQNEAQ (reference sequence). The CDR3 DNA reads as TGTGCCAGCAGGATACAAACCCGGGGGTACAATGAGCAGTTCTTC. This gives the protein CASRIQTRGYNEQFF.

The rearrangement links TRBV7-3 to TRBJ2-5; 8 positions agree with TRBD2. V lost 2 bases to trimming and J lost 5 bases; unmatched junction nucleotides: 7. Germline V CDR1 and CDR2: SGHTA, FQGTGA. CDR3 length: 15 residues. CDR3 loop: CASSLYGGRSETQYF. The CDR3 DNA sequence: TGTGCCAGCAGCTTATACGGCGGGAGGAGTGAGACCCAGTACTTC. Full variable domain (rest looked up from reference TRBV7-3 and TRBJ2-5): GAGVSQTPSNKVTEKGKYVELRCDPISGHTALYWYRQSLGQGPEFLIYFQGTGAADDSGLPNDRFFAVRPEGSVSTLKIQRTERGDSAVYLCASSLYGGRSETQYFGPGTRLLVL.

The rearrangement joins TRBV9 to TRBJ1-2, with 8 bases fitting TRBD1. V was clipped by 2 bases and J by 5 bases; unmatched bases: 5. Germline V gene data show CDR1 as SGDLS and CDR2 as YYNGEE. The CDR3 is made up of 14 amino acids. The CDR3 spells CASSVDRGLYGYTF. In nucleotides, the CDR3 is TGTGCCAGCAGCGTCGACAGGGGTCTTTATGGCTACACCTTC.

This clone showed up just a few times. The V call is TRBV5-1, the J call TRBJ2-7; D perhaps matches TRBD2 (5 bases). Per the germline V gene, CDR1 is SGHRS and CDR2 is YFSETQ. The V gene lost 2 bases and the J gene lost 4 bases, with 13 bases spanning the gap. CDR3 length: 14 residues. CDR3 sequence: CASSFGGGAYEQYF. The CDR3 DNA reads as TGCGCCAGCAGCTTTGGAGGTGGCGCGTACGAGCAGTACTTC.

The J gene is TRBJ2-3, the V gene TRBV25-1; 7 bases fit TRBD2. Germline trimming cut 4 bases from V and 6 bases from J; bases unmatched to any gene: 7. The CDR3 is 14 residues long. Germline CDR1 and CDR2: MGHDK and SYGVNS. The chain's CDR3 is CASSVAGVRDTQYF. The CDR3 DNA follows: TGTGCCAGCAGTGTCGCGGGAGTGAGGGATACGCAGTATTTT.

V is TRBV4-1 and J is TRBJ2-1; 8 bases align to TRBD2. The CDR3 totals 18 residues. V was pared by 0 bases and J by 7 bases, with 14 bases of the junction left unmatched. In germline, CDR1 is MGHRA, CDR2 YSYEKL. The CDR3, as DNA: TGCGCCAGCAGCCAAGAGAAAAAGGCGGGAGGAGGGGGGAATGAGCAGTTCTTC. It is translated as CASSQEKKAGGGGNEQFF.

In DNA form, the CDR3 reads TGTGCCAGCAGCTTAACAGGGGGCGCAGGTCAGCCCCAGCATTTT. Amino acid sequence: CASSLTGGAGQPQHF. The rearrangement uses TRBV7-2 and TRBJ1-5; 9 nucleotides agree with TRBD1. Losses at the gene ends were 2 bases for V and 6 bases for J; bases not matched to a gene: 5. Germline V CDR1 and CDR2: SGHTA, FQGNSA. The CDR3 is 15 residues long.

This clone was seen once. The rearrangement joins TRBV7-9 to TRBJ2-5; perhaps TRBD2 as D (5 bases). Trimming shortened V by 2 bases and J by 5 bases, and 15 bases separated the two germline ends. The CDR3 contains 15 residues. CDR1 and CDR2 (germline): SEHNR, FQNEAQ (reference sequence). The CDR3 is CASSLRGEPWETQYF. The CDR3 DNA is TGTGCCAGCAGCTTACGGGGTGAACCTTGGGAGACCCAGTACTTC.

This chain connects TRBV16 to TRBJ2-1, with 10 bases matching TRBD2. Germline CDR1 reads KGHSY; CDR2 reads FQNENV. V was clipped by 2 bases and J by 9 bases; unmatched bases: 7. CDR3 length equals 15 residues. The CDR3 DNA sequence: TGTGCCAGCAGCCAAGGCCTAGCGGGAGACGGTGAGCAGTTCTTC. Amino acid sequence: CASSQGLAGDGEQFF. The full variable domain, in which reference TRBV16 and TRBJ2-1 provide the parts outside the CDR3, is GEEVAQTPKHLVRGEGQKAKLYCAPIKGHSYVFWYQQVLKNEFKFLISFQNENVFDETGMPKERFSAKCLPNSPCSLEIQATKLEDSAVYFCASSQGLAGDGEQFFGPGTRLTVL.

The genes are TRBV28 and TRBJ1-2; D gene uncertain. With 5 bases removed from V and 8 bases from J, the gap between germline ends came to 12 bases. In germline, CDR1 is MDHEN, CDR2 SYDVKM. CDR3 length: 12 amino acids. In nucleotides, the CDR3 is TGTGCCAGCAGTACCCCCTCGGTGGGCTACACCTTC. Translating it yields CASSTPSVGYTF.

This clone was seen just once. The gene calls are TRBV28 and TRBJ1-5; possibly TRBD1 for D (6 bases). CDR1 and CDR2 from the germline V gene are MDHEN and SYDVKM. V gave up 10 bases and J gave up 5 bases, with 24 bases separating them. The CDR3 sequence is 16 residues long. CDR3 nucleotides: TGTGCCACCGGACCTGGGGGGGCAGGTTTCTATCAGCCCCAGCATTTT. Translating it yields CATGPGGAGFYQPQHF.

The rearrangement uses TRBV30 and TRBJ1-2; maybe TRBD1 (5 bases). CDR3 length equals 15 residues. From germline, CDR1 is GTSNPN and CDR2 SVGIG (reference sequence). Trimming cost V 0 bases and J 1 base, with 12 bases left between them. The CDR3 DNA is TGTGCCTGGAGTGTCTTAGGGACTGGTAACTATGGCTACACCTTC. Protein product: CAWSVLGTGNYGYTF. Filled out from reference TRBV30 and TRBJ1-2, the complete variable domain reads SQTIHQWPATLVQPVGSPLSLECTVEGTSNPNLYWYRQAAGRGLQLLFYSVGIGQISSEVPQNLSASRPQDRQFILSSKKLLLSDSGFYLCAWSVLGTGNYGYTFGSGTRLTVV.

This chain links TRBV2 with TRBJ2-6, with D possibly TRBD1 on 5 matching bases. Germline CDR1 SNHLY, CDR2 FYNNEI. This CDR3 contains 15 residues. Trimming cost V 6 bases and J 0 bases, with 9 bases left between them. The CDR3 protein is CASRATDSGANVLTF. DNA for the CDR3: TGTGCCAGCAGGGCGACAGACTCTGGGGCCAACGTCCTGACTTTC.

V usage is TRBV25-1 and J usage is TRBJ2-3, with D maybe TRBD2 (6 bases). CDR3 length: 14 residues. CDR1 and CDR2 (germline): MGHDK, SYGVNS. With 5 bases removed from V and 4 bases from J, the gap between germline ends came to 13 bases. As DNA, the CDR3 is TGTGCCAGCAGTCCCCCGGGGGTATCAGATACGCAGTATTTT. Translation gives CASSPPGVSDTQYF. Together with reference TRBV25-1 and TRBJ2-3, the CDR3 gives the full variable domain: EADIYQTPRYLVIGTGKKITLECSQTMGHDKMYWYQQDPGMELHLIHYSYGVNSTEKGDLSSESTVSRIRTEHFPLTLESARPSHTSQYLCASSPPGVSDTQYFGPGTRLTVL.

The table lists this clone with a count of one. The chain carries TRBV28 and TRBJ2-7; TRBD1 matches at 9 bases. Germline V gene lookup returns CDR1 MDHEN and CDR2 SYDVKM. This CDR3 region has 14 residues. V lost 6 bases and J lost 3; bases outside the gene matches: 6. As DNA, the CDR3 is TGTGCCAGCAGGGACAGGGGTCAGCTCTACGAGCAGTACTTC. It codes for CASRDRGQLYEQYF.

The rearrangement links TRBV30 to TRBJ2-5; the match to TRBD2 covers 7 bases. The germline gives CDR1 GTSNPN, CDR2 SVGIG (reference sequence). With V trimmed by 1 base and J by 5 bases, 4 bases remained unmatched. CDR3 size: 13 residues. The CDR3 loop is CAWSGGSGETQYF. The CDR3 nucleotides read TGTGCCTGGAGTGGGGGTAGCGGGGAGACCCAGTACTTC.

The chain employs TRBV2 and TRBJ2-7, with D perhaps matching TRBD1 (6 bases). Trimming removed 7 bases at V and 1 base at J, with 11 bases between. The CDR3 runs to 13 residues. Germline V gene sequence: CDR1 SNHLY, CDR2 FYNNEI. The CDR3, as DNA: TGTGCCAGCAATCCAGGGGATTCCTACGAGCAGTACTTC. It is translated as CASNPGDSYEQYF.

The chain couples TRBV5-1 to TRBJ2-7, with D unresolved. CDR3 size: 13 residues. V lost 0 bases, J lost 1 base, and 5 bases lay in between. Per the germline V gene, CDR1 is SGHRS and CDR2 is YFSETQ. The CDR3 nucleotides are TGCGCCAGCAGCTTGGCGTCTTCCTACGAGCAGTACTTC. This encodes CASSLASSYEQYF.

DNA of the CDR3: TGTGCCAGCAGCGGTGATAAAGCGGGTTCGATCTACAATGAGCAGTTCTTC. Residues: CASSGDKAGSIYNEQFF. The genes are TRBV7-2 and TRBJ2-1; tentative D call: TRBD2 (6 bases). Germline CDR1 reads SGHTA; CDR2 reads FQGNSA. The CDR3 runs to 17 residues. Trimming took 5 bases from V and 3 from J, leaving 20 bases between them.